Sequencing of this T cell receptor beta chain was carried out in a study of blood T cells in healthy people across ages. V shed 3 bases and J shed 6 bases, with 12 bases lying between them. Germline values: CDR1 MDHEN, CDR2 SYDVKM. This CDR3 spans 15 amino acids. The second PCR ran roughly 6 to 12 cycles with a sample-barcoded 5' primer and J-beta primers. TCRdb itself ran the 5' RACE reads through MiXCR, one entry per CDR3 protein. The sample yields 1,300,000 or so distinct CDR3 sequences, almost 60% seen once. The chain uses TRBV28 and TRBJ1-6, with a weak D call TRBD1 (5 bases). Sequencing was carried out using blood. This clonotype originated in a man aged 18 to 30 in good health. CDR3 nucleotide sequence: TGTGCCAGCAGTTTTTTGGAGGGACTTAATTCACCCCTCCACTTT. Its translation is CASSFLEGLNSPLHF.